This is a list of T cell receptor beta chains from one sample in a study of T cell responses to AZD1222 COVID-19 vaccine. TCRdb's table, derived via immunoSEQ multiplex PCR, lists solely in-frame clones and lacks some. The sample shows 100,000 to 140,000 clones, 87% of them seen only once. This sample comprised peripheral blood, obtained on day 0 of AZD1222 vaccination. These receptor sequences come from an adult in good health. Each CDR3 is given with its conserved first and last residue. A D gene is named only where the DNA matches it firmly. The listing skips clone size in some rows; elsewhere it reads once, few, many or a size class.

d_gene	abundance	j_gene	v_gene	CDR3nt	CDR3aa
TRBD1	NA	TRBJ2-7	TRBV19	TGTGCCACCCGGACAGGGGGGGACGAGCAGTACTTC	CATRTGGDEQYF
NA	NA	TRBJ2-2	TRBV20-1	TGCAGTGCTAGTATCACAGGCTCTCCCGGGGAGCTGTTTTTT	CSASITGSPGELFF
NA	few	TRBJ1-2	TRBV11-2	TGTGCCAGCAGCTTTAGACCCCGTAAAAGCACTAACTATATGGATGGCTACACCTTC	CASSFRPRKSTNYMDGYTF
NA	NA	TRBJ2-7	TRBV13	TGTGCCAGCAGCTTTGGGGGGAGTTCTGGCGAGCAGTACTTC	CASSFGGSSGEQYF
NA	NA	TRBJ1-6	TRBV6-2/TRBV6-3	TGTGCCAGCAGTTACTCTGGAGGAGTTAACTCCTATAATTCACCCCTCCACTTT	CASSYSGGVNSYNSPLHF
TRBD1	once	TRBJ1-5	TRBV2	TGTGCCAGCAAAGGACAGGGGGATCAGCCCCAGCATTTT	CASKGQGDQPQHF
NA	NA	TRBJ1-2	TRBV27	TGTGCCAGCCGGGACGGAGTAACTATGGGCTACACCTTC	CASRDGVTMGYTF
NA	once	TRBJ1-1	TRBV9	TGTGCCAGCAGCGTCACCCCCGGGACCCCTGAAGCTTTCTTT	CASSVTPGTPEAFF
TRBD1	NA	TRBJ1-2	TRBV4-2	TGTGCCAGCAGCCAAGAACAGGGGCGAGGCTACACCTTC	CASSQEQGRGYTF
NA	NA	TRBJ1-4	TRBV30	TGTGCCTGGAGTTCCGAAGGAGGGCGCGGTGAAAAACTGTTTTTT	CAWSSEGGRGEKLFF
NA	NA	TRBJ1-5	TRBV6-5	TGTGCCAGCAGTTACTCGCCCGGGGTTAATCAGCCCCAGCATTTT	CASSYSPGVNQPQHF
TRBD1	NA	TRBJ1-6	TRBV9	TGTGCCAGCAGCGTAACCGAAGGGGGCTTCGGGTCACCCCTCCACTTT	CASSVTEGGFGSPLHF
NA	medium-sized	TRBJ1-1	TRBV7-9	TGTGCCAGCAGCTTTACAGCGGCGAACACTGAAGCTTTCTTT	CASSFTAANTEAFF
NA	NA	TRBJ1-6	TRBV6-6	TGTGCCAGCAGTTATCGAGAGCAAAATTCACCCCTCCACTTT	CASSYREQNSPLHF
NA	NA	TRBJ1-1	TRBV7-6	TGTGCCAGCAGCTTAGCCGGGACCATGAGCACTGAAGCTTTCTTT	CASSLAGTMSTEAFF
NA	NA	TRBJ1-2	TRBV27	TGTGCCAGCAGTTCGCTGACATCGGGCGACTATGGCTACACCTTC	CASSSLTSGDYGYTF
NA	NA	TRBJ1-4	TRBV14	TGTGCCAGCAGCCAAGTGGCCGGCAGGGGAGGTGAAAAACTGTTTTTT	CASSQVAGRGGEKLFF
TRBD2	NA	TRBJ2-2	TRBV7-9	TGTGCCAGCAGCTTAGGACTAGCGGGAGCGGGGACCGGGGAGCTGTTTTTT	CASSLGLAGAGTGELFF
NA	NA	TRBJ2-7	TRBV29-1	TGCAGCGTTGAAGATGGCGGGGCCCCATACGAGCAGTACTTC	CSVEDGGAPYEQYF
TRBD1	few	TRBJ1-5	TRBV19	TGTGCCAGTAGAGGGGGCGACCGTCAGCCCCAGCATTTT	CASRGGDRQPQHF
NA	few	TRBJ2-7	TRBV4-1	TGCGCCAGCAGCCAAGAACAGGGACCCGGGGGCGAGCAGTACTTC	CASSQEQGPGGEQYF
TRBD1	NA	TRBJ2-6	TRBV29-1	TGCAGCGTTGTCGAGGACAGGGTGCCCAACGTCCTGACTTTC	CSVVEDRVPNVLTF